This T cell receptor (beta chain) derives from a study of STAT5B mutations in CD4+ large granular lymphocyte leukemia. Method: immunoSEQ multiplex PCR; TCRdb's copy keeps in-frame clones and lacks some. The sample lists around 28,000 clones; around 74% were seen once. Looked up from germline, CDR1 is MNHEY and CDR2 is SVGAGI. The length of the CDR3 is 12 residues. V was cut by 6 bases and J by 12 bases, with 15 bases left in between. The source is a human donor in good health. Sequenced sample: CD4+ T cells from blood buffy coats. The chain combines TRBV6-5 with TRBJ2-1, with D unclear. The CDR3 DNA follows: TGTGCCAGCAGGACACCCGGTCGTAGGCAGTTCTTC. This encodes CASRTPGRRQFF.